These 25 T cell receptor beta chains were sequenced from one sample in a study of T cell responses to AZD1222 COVID-19 vaccine. The assay was immunoSEQ multiplex PCR, and TCRdb's table has in-frame clones only and misses some. The data contain 150,000 to 200,000 clones, around 90% of them singletons. This specimen was peripheral blood, taken 28 days after the second AZD1222 dose. The receptors here all came from an adult who received the AZD1222 COVID-19 vaccine.

This chain joins TRBV5-8 and TRBJ2-5; D is ambiguous. The germline V gene encodes CDR1 SGHTS and CDR2 YDEGEE. The CDR3 loop spans 13 amino acids. The V end lost 4 bases, the J end lost 3 bases, and 10 bases lay between the germline ends. The CDR3 is CASSRAPEETQYF. The CDR3 region has the DNA TGTGCCAGCAGCAGGGCCCCGGAAGAGACCCAGTACTTC.

This clone appeared a single time. This chain uses TRBV7-2 with TRBJ2-1; 9 nucleotides align to TRBD1. The CDR3 is made up of 15 amino acids. CDR1 is SGHTA and CDR2 is FQGNSA in the germline V gene. The V segment lost 1 base and the J segment 3 bases; nucleotides outside the gene matches: 1. The chain's CDR3 is CASSLDRGLYNEQFF. The CDR3, as DNA: TGTGCCAGCAGCTTAGACAGGGGGCTCTACAATGAGCAGTTCTTC.

This sequence joins TRBV4-1 and TRBJ1-5; tentatively, D is TRBD1 (5 bases). The ends were cut back, 4 bases at V and 6 bases at J, with 16 bases in the middle. This CDR3 is built from 15 residues. Germline V lookup: CDR1 MGHRA, CDR2 YSYEKL. The CDR3 reads CASSRETRAGQPQHF. CDR3 coding DNA: TGCGCCAGCAGCCGAGAGACCAGGGCTGGTCAGCCCCAGCATTTT.

The chain joins TRBV4-2 to TRBJ1-3; D is perhaps TRBD1 (5 bases). Trimming took off 0 bases at V and 7 bases at J, with 16 bases between the two ends. CDR3 length equals 16 residues. The germline gives CDR1 LGHNA, CDR2 YNFKEQ. The CDR3 DNA is TGTGCCAGCAGCCAAGAGAGCGGGGCGCTGGGTAACACCATATATTTT. This gives the protein CASSQESGALGNTIYF.

For this clone: Other nucleotide sequences in the sample specify the same CDR3. V is TRBV5-1 and J is TRBJ1-1; D gene unclear. V was trimmed by 0 bases and J by 7 bases, leaving 7 bases between them. Germline assignment: CDR1 SGHRS and CDR2 YFSETQ. This CDR3 is built from 12 residues. CDR3 residues: CASSLGRGEAFF. The CDR3 DNA reads TGCGCCAGCAGCTTGGGGCGCGGTGAAGCTTTCTTT.

The rearrangement uses TRBV25-1 and TRBJ1-2, with 8 nucleotides matching TRBD1. Germline V gene sequence: CDR1 MGHDK, CDR2 SYGVNS. The V gene end was trimmed by 6 bases and the J gene end by 4 bases; junction bases not matched to a gene: 7. The CDR3 is 14 residues long. CDR3 amino acids: CASRETGAAYGYTF. CDR3 DNA: TGTGCCAGCAGGGAGACAGGGGCTGCCTATGGCTACACCTTC.

V usage is TRBV7-8 and J usage is TRBJ1-2; D is possibly TRBD1 (5 bases). Germline V CDR1 and CDR2: SGHVS, FQNEAQ. This CDR3 has 13 amino acids. The V end was cut by 0 bases, the J end by 4 bases, with 6 bases between. The DNA of the CDR3 is TGTGCCAGCAGCTTAGCAAGGGGCTATGGCTACACCTTC. It translates to CASSLARGYGYTF.

The chain recombines TRBV6-6 with TRBJ2-5, with 10 positions matching TRBD1. This CDR3 is 16 amino acids long. Germline V gene lookup returns CDR1 MNHNY and CDR2 SVGAGI (reference sequence). V lost 6 bases to trimming and J lost 2 bases; unmatched junction nucleotides: 9. The CDR3 spells CASRHGQGGSQETQYF. DNA of the CDR3: TGTGCCAGCAGACACGGACAGGGGGGCTCTCAAGAGACCCAGTACTTC.

This chain connects TRBV5-5 to TRBJ1-1; no clear D. Germline CDR1 SGHKS, CDR2 YYEKEE (reference sequence). The CDR3 has 14 amino acids. Deletions cut 0 bases from V and 4 bases from J, with 10 bases between. The CDR3: CASSLVPVGTEAFF. As DNA, the CDR3 is TGTGCCAGCAGCTTGGTTCCTGTGGGCACTGAAGCTTTCTTT.

This clone was observed a single time. The V and J genes are TRBV6-6 and TRBJ2-7; no clear D. Trimming stripped 0 bases from V and 5 bases from J, with 8 bases between. This CDR3 contains 13 residues. Germline lookup yields CDR1 MNHNY and CDR2 SVGAGI (reference sequence). CDR3 protein: CASSYSPWHEQYF. The CDR3 nucleotides read TGTGCCAGCAGTTACTCTCCCTGGCACGAGCAGTACTTC.

The rearrangement uses TRBV25-1 and TRBJ2-1; 14 positions match TRBD2. J lost 4 bases, V lost 4 bases, and 3 bases had no gene match. Germline assignment: CDR1 MGHDK and CDR2 SYGVNS. This CDR3 has 16 residues. The CDR3 DNA is TGTGCCAGCAGTGCCCGGACTAGCGGGGGGTACAATGAGCAGTTCTTC. It is translated as CASSARTSGGYNEQFF.

A single count supports this clone. V and J are TRBV4-1 and TRBJ1-1; D gene ambiguous. This CDR3 has 16 amino acids. V was cut by 1 base and J by 1 base, with 13 bases left in between. The germline CDR1 and CDR2 sequences are MGHRA and YSYEKL. CDR3 DNA: TGCGCCAGCAGCCAAGGGCCCGGGGTAGGGAACACTGAAGCTTTCTTT. Translation: CASSQGPGVGNTEAFF.

This clone appeared once. The CDR3 sequence is CASSLVGGAAGELFF. The CDR3 DNA reads as TGCGCCAGCAGCTTGGTAGGGGGCGCGGCCGGGGAGCTGTTTTTT. The rearrangement joins TRBV5-1 to TRBJ2-2; 7 bases line up with TRBD1. Germline V gene data show CDR1 as SGHRS and CDR2 as YFSETQ. The CDR3 is 15 amino acids. Losses at the gene ends were 0 bases for V and 6 bases for J; bases not matched to a gene: 5.

The V and J genes are TRBV12-3 or TRBV12-4 and TRBJ2-1; 7 nucleotides align to TRBD2. Trimming took 10 bases from V and 7 from J; bases not matched to a gene: 10. The CDR3 extends over 13 amino acids. CDR3 DNA: TGTGCCACCCACTTGACTAGCAGTAATGAGCAGTTCTTC. This encodes CATHLTSSNEQFF.

This chain joins TRBV18 and TRBJ2-5; the D gene could be TRBD1 or TRBD2 (5 bases each). V gave up 3 bases and J gave up 5 bases, with 13 bases separating them. From germline, CDR1 is KGHSH and CDR2 LQKENI. The CDR3 covers 14 residues. The CDR3, as DNA: TGTGCCAGCTCACCCGGGGCCTTAAGGGAGACCCAGTACTTC. Its protein is CASSPGALRETQYF.

Written as DNA, the CDR3 is TGTGCCAGCAGCCAAGAAACAGCGAATCAGCCCCAGCATTTT. This codes for CASSQETANQPQHF. This rearrangement joins TRBV3-1 (or the pseudogene TRBV3-2) to TRBJ1-5; D not certain. The CDR3 is 14 amino acids. Germline CDR1 and CDR2: LGHDT and YNNKEL (reference sequence). V lost 0 bases and J 4 bases, leaving 7 bases between the germline ends.

The chain combines TRBV29-1 with TRBJ1-1, with a tentative D call TRBD1 (6 bases). Germline CDR1 and CDR2: SQVTM and ANQGSEA. V gave up 3 bases and J gave up 8 bases, with 10 bases separating them. This CDR3 is built from 11 residues. This CDR3 reads CSVDRGPEAFF. The CDR3 coding sequence is TGCAGCGTTGACAGGGGTCCCGAAGCTTTCTTT. Complete variable domain (other parts from reference TRBV29-1 and TRBJ1-1): SAVISQKPSRDICQRGTSLTIQCQVDSQVTMMFWYRQQPGQSLTLIATANQGSEATYESGFVIDKFPISRPNLTFSTLTVSNMSPEDSSIYLCSVDRGPEAFFGQGTRLTVV.

This chain links TRBV25-1 with TRBJ2-7; 10 nucleotides match TRBD1. The CDR3 consists of 14 residues. Trimming at V came to 6 bases and at J to 2 bases, leaving 4 bases not matched to a gene. CDR1 and CDR2 (germline): MGHDK, SYGVNS. The CDR3 DNA is TGTGCCAGCAGCTCCGGGACAGGGGCCTACGAGCAGTACTTC. Protein sequence: CASSSGTGAYEQYF.

The V call is TRBV27, the J call TRBJ1-1; weak D call: TRBD1 (6 bases). The CDR3 covers 15 residues. Trimming pared 6 bases from V and 0 bases from J, leaving 14 bases between. Germline values: CDR1 MNHEY, CDR2 SMNVEV (reference sequence). The CDR3 region has the DNA TGTGCCAGCAGCCCAGGGGCAGGCCTGAACACTGAAGCTTTCTTT. As protein: CASSPGAGLNTEAFF.

The genes are TRBV20-1 and TRBJ1-1; 8 positions match TRBD1. The CDR3 consists of 15 residues. Germline CDR1 DFQATT, CDR2 SNEGSKA (reference sequence). V lost 3 bases to trimming and J lost 6 bases; unmatched junction nucleotides: 12. The CDR3 bases are TGCAGTGCTAGTCTGACGAACAGGGGGATCCCTGAAGCTTTCTTT. Its protein product is CSASLTNRGIPEAFF.

The J gene is TRBJ2-1, the V gene TRBV19; perhaps TRBD1 as D (6 bases). The germline gives CDR1 LNHDA, CDR2 SQIVND (reference sequence). The CDR3 covers 14 residues. V shed 4 bases and J shed 4 bases, with 11 bases lying between them. CDR3 nucleotides: TGTGCCAGTAGTACAGGGGTCCTGTACAATGAGCAGTTCTTC. It encodes CASSTGVLYNEQFF.

The rearrangement joins TRBV5-1 to TRBJ1-1, with a possible D match to TRBD1 (5 bases). CDR1 is SGHRS, CDR2 YFSETQ, per germline. The CDR3 is made up of 13 amino acids. Trimming cost V 4 bases and J 0 bases, with 7 bases left between them. The CDR3 DNA follows: TGCGCCAGCAGCCCCAGGGTGAACACTGAAGCTTTCTTT. Its translation: CASSPRVNTEAFF.

This chain joins TRBV7-9 and TRBJ2-5; 10 positions match TRBD2. Germline assignment: CDR1 SEHNR and CDR2 FQNEAQ (reference sequence). Trimming took 8 bases from V and 1 from J; bases not matched to a gene: 7. CDR3 length: 15 residues. The CDR3 nucleotides are TGTGCCAGCTCCTTGAGCGGGGGGGGCCAAGAGACCCAGTACTTC. Its protein product is CASSLSGGGQETQYF. The full variable domain, completed using reference TRBV7-9 and TRBJ2-5, is DTGVSQNPRHKITKRGQNVTFRCDPISEHNRLYWYRQTLGQGPEFLTYFQNEAQLEKSRLLSDRFSAERPKGSFSTLEIQRTEQGDSAMYLCASSLSGGGQETQYFGPGTRLLVL.

V and J are TRBV27 and TRBJ2-1; 16 nucleotides agree with TRBD2. The J segment lost 2 bases and the V segment lost 8 bases, leaving 6 bases of the junction unmatched. From germline, CDR1 is MNHEY and CDR2 SMNVEV (reference sequence). CDR3 length: 17 amino acids. CDR3 DNA sequence: TGTGCCAGCGGGAGAGGGACTAGCGGGGGGGCCTACAATGAGCAGTTCTTC. It yields the protein CASGRGTSGGAYNEQFF.

This chain uses TRBV5-1 with TRBJ2-3; D is unresolved. The V and J ends lost 4 bases and 4 bases respectively, with 13 bases between them. The CDR3 totals 14 residues. Germline CDR1 and CDR2: SGHRS and YFSETQ. CDR3 residues: CASSPNPGADTQYF. The CDR3 bases are TGCGCCAGCAGCCCGAATCCCGGAGCAGATACGCAGTATTTT.